The rows below give T cell receptor beta chains drawn from one sample of a study of cytomegalovirus exposure and HLA in healthy donors. Clones were sequenced by immunoSEQ multiplex PCR, and TCRdb holds only the in-frame ones, with some missing. The sample includes around 90,000 clones, approximately 88% of them seen just once. The sequencing input was PBMCs. All receptors derive from a woman under 30 in good health and CMV-seropositive. The CDR3 runs from the conserved cysteine through the conserved F or W.

J	V	CDR3
TRBJ2-7	TRBV7-2	CASSSEGQGLGYEQYF
TRBJ1-1	TRBV7-2	CASSLGLGAEAFF
TRBJ1-2	TRBV18	CASSPGQSNYGYTF
TRBJ1-4	TRBV6-5	CASSTGGLGEKLFF
TRBJ2-2	TRBV6-1	CASSESTSGGTGELFF
TRBJ2-7	TRBV4-2	CASSPLSGGHEQYF
TRBJ1-3	TRBV9	CASSERWGERAGNTIYF
TRBJ2-1	TRBV5-1	CASSLNAGEEQFF
TRBJ1-2	TRBV13	CATPRGDRGDYGYTF
TRBJ1-2	TRBV30	CAWSWTGTNYGYTF
TRBJ1-3	TRBV6-1	CASSSEVSGNTIYF
TRBJ1-1	TRBV2	CASSKQGNTEAFF
TRBJ1-1	TRBV5-1	CASSLEGQMGAFF
TRBJ2-1	TRBV4-2	CASSQGTPSGNNEQFF
TRBJ2-3	TRBV28	CASSLRVAGAPGTQYF
TRBJ2-1	TRBV2	CASRWRILDEQFF
TRBJ2-5	TRBV19	CASRLAGGYQETQYF
TRBJ2-4	TRBV7-2	CASSHRQGKENIQYF
TRBJ1-2	TRBV4-1	CASSQREDKVGGYTF
TRBJ1-5	TRBV6-1	CASSESRSSNQPQHF
TRBJ2-7	TRBV10-2	CASGRQATYEQYF
TRBJ1-1	TRBV6-4	CASSDSSRGTEAFF
TRBJ1-4	TRBV6-6	CASSPQTDNEKLFF
TRBJ2-1	TRBV6-5	CASSYERGIYEQFF
TRBJ1-6	TRBV5-1	CASTSGQGLSPLHF
TRBJ2-3	TRBV5-1	CASSEGLAGRHTQYF
TRBJ2-1	TRBV19	CASSGGGGRSDEQFF
TRBJ1-2	TRBV19	CASRSSGQRDYGYTF
TRBJ1-1	TRBV7-2	CASSRQGTNTEAFF
TRBJ1-2	TRBV5-1	CASSSGGGDFYGYTF
TRBJ1-2	TRBV9	CASSVDGDLYTF
TRBJ2-4	TRBV6-5	CASSYQRQGKNIQYF
TRBJ2-3	TRBV28	CASSSRLAGAPDTQYF
TRBJ1-6	TRBV19	CASSSGLLGSLHF
TRBJ1-5	TRBV14	CASSQGRGGGQPQHF
TRBJ1-5	TRBV27	CASSLRGYNQPQHF
TRBJ2-3	TRBV7-2	CASSLGPLRTDTQYF
TRBJ1-3	TRBV7-9	CASSLQGAPGNTIYF
TRBJ2-2	TRBV4-3	CASSQLAGGMNTGELFF
TRBJ2-7	TRBV11-1	CASSFGGGLPVEQYF
TRBJ1-1	TRBV6-1	CASSELSWGEAEAFF
TRBJ2-2	TRBV10-3	CAISESSGHTGELFF
TRBJ2-3	TRBV2	CASTPWAGGRTDTQYF
TRBJ1-1	TRBV28	CASSLGGRFTEAFF
TRBJ2-2	TRBV10-2	CASSEPGGHTGELFF
TRBJ2-5	TRBV7-7	CASSLTSGGPLQETQYF
TRBJ2-7	TRBV2	CASRIAGQGPYEQYF
TRBJ1-1	TRBV4-1	CASSQDDTGRAFF
TRBJ1-2	TRBV6-5	CASSLRGQSFYGYTF
TRBJ1-2	TRBV6-1	CAIDREDGYTF